Shown below are 16 T cell receptor beta chains from a single sample sequenced in a study of T cell responses to AZD1222 COVID-19 vaccine. The data were produced by immunoSEQ multiplex PCR, yet TCRdb's version contains in-frame clones alone and is incomplete. The sample includes some 180,000 clones, approximately 92% of them seen just once. Sequenced here: peripheral blood, sampled 28 days after the second dose of the MenACWY control vaccine. The source of these receptors is an adult who received the MenACWY meningococcal vaccine as a control.

The V and J genes are TRBV7-3 and TRBJ2-7; 7 bases align to TRBD1. The V and J ends lost 1 base and 2 bases, in that order; junction bases with no gene match: 2. Germline CDR1 SGHTA, CDR2 FQGTGA. The CDR3 spans 14 residues. The chain's CDR3 is CASSLRQGPYEQYF. The CDR3 coding sequence is TGTGCCAGCAGCTTAAGACAGGGTCCCTACGAGCAGTACTTC.

The V call is TRBV27, the J call TRBJ1-2; 8 nucleotides match TRBD1. V shed 7 bases and J 8 bases; nucleotides not matched to a gene: 15. From germline, CDR1 is MNHEY and CDR2 SMNVEV (reference sequence). The CDR3 consists of 15 residues. The CDR3 region has the DNA TGTGCCAGCACCCTCCGGGACAGGAGGTTGAACGGCTACACCTTC. This translates into CASTLRDRRLNGYTF.

The count of this clone is one. Germline and junction disagree at one end, which may indicate a read error. This chain connects TRBV27 to TRBJ1-4, with D maybe TRBD1 (6 bases). Germline CDR1 reads MNHEY; CDR2 reads SMNVEV (reference sequence). The CDR3 has 15 residues. The CDR3 DNA is TGTGCCAGCACTTTACCAGGGGCAGGTAATGAAAAACTGTTTTTT. It translates to CASTLPGAGNEKLFF.

V gene TRBV10-3 combines with J gene TRBJ2-2, with TRBD2 identical over 7 bases. Germline V CDR1 and CDR2: ENHRY, SYGVKD. J gave up 1 base and V 6 bases, and 2 bases lay outside the gene matches. The CDR3 runs 14 residues. The CDR3 nucleotides are TGTGCCATCAGACAGCGGGAGAACACCGGGGAGCTGTTTTTT. Protein: CAIRQRENTGELFF.

J is TRBJ2-2 and V is TRBV9, with 8 bases that match TRBD2. The CDR3 is made up of 18 amino acids. From germline, CDR1 is SGDLS and CDR2 YYNGEE. J gave up 4 bases and V 1 base, and 12 bases lay outside the gene matches. CDR3 DNA: TGTGCCAGCAGCGTAATTCCCTCGGGGGGGTTGGGCACCGGGGAGCTGTTTTTT. Its protein is CASSVIPSGGLGTGELFF.

The gene calls are TRBV19 and TRBJ2-5; D unclear. V was trimmed by 4 bases and J by 5 bases, leaving 5 bases between them. The germline V gene has CDR1 LNHDA and CDR2 SQIVND (reference sequence). The length of the CDR3 is 11 residues. This CDR3 reads CASSNWETQYF. In DNA, the CDR3 is TGTGCCAGTAGTAATTGGGAGACCCAGTACTTC.

V is TRBV4-1 and J is TRBJ2-1; D not certain. The V and J ends lost 4 bases and 6 bases respectively, with 10 bases between them. CDR1 MGHRA and CDR2 YSYEKL come from the germline V gene. This CDR3 comprises 13 residues. Here the CDR3 reads CASSLSPVNEQFF. The DNA for the CDR3 is TGCGCCAGCAGCCTCTCCCCCGTCAATGAGCAGTTCTTC.

The V call is TRBV6-5, the J call TRBJ2-7; TRBD2 matches 7 bases. Germline V gene lookup returns CDR1 MNHEY and CDR2 SVGAGI. V lost 0 bases, J lost 3 bases, and 5 bases stayed unmatched. The CDR3 loop spans 15 amino acids. CDR3 protein: CASSYSREGDYEQYF. In nucleotides, the CDR3 is TGTGCCAGCAGTTACTCTAGGGAGGGAGACTACGAGCAGTACTTC.

The chain employs TRBV25-1 and TRBJ2-4, with D possibly being TRBD2 (6 bases). Looked up from germline, CDR1 is MGHDK and CDR2 is SYGVNS. V dropped 4 bases and J dropped 6 bases, with 16 bases sitting between them. The CDR3 has 15 amino acids. The CDR3: CASSGTGGDLNIQYF. The CDR3 nucleotides read TGTGCCAGCAGTGGGACTGGCGGGGACTTAAACATTCAGTACTTC.

This chain connects TRBV30 to TRBJ1-3, with D maybe TRBD1 (6 bases). Deletions cut 8 bases from V and 2 bases from J, with 10 bases between. Germline V gene data show CDR1 as GTSNPN and CDR2 as SVGIG (reference sequence). The CDR3 runs 12 residues. CDR3: CAEGQAGNTIYF. The DNA of the CDR3 is TGTGCCGAGGGACAAGCTGGAAACACCATATATTTT.

This chain links TRBV4-2 with TRBJ1-6; the D gene is possibly TRBD1 (5 bases). Germline assignment: CDR1 LGHNA and CDR2 YNFKEQ. This CDR3 contains 15 residues. The V end was cut by 0 bases, the J end by 8 bases, with 11 bases between. CDR3 loop: CASSQEETDHSPLHF. DNA for the CDR3: TGTGCCAGCAGCCAAGAGGAGACAGACCATTCACCCCTCCACTTT.

V gene TRBV3-1 (or the pseudogene TRBV3-2) combines with J gene TRBJ1-6; possibly TRBD1 for D (5 bases). This CDR3 spans 14 amino acids. Germline lookup yields CDR1 LGHDT and CDR2 YNNKEL (reference sequence). Trimming cost V 1 base and J 6 bases, with 7 bases left between them. CDR3 DNA: TGTGCCAGCAGCCAAGTTAGGGGTAATTCACCCCTCCACTTT. It codes for CASSQVRGNSPLHF.

The chain employs TRBV9 and TRBJ2-3; TRBD2 matches at 7 bases. The junction had 2 bases not matched to a gene; V was cut back by 0 bases and J by 4 bases. This CDR3 is 14 amino acids long. CDR1 and CDR2 from the germline V gene are SGDLS and YYNGEE. The CDR3 region is CASSVEGLSDTQYF. CDR3 nucleotide sequence: TGTGCCAGCAGCGTAGAGGGACTATCAGATACGCAGTATTTT.

This chain joins TRBV11-1 and TRBJ1-1; D gene ambiguous. This CDR3 spans 15 amino acids. V was trimmed by 3 bases and J by 1 base, leaving 12 bases between them. Germline lookup yields CDR1 SGHAT and CDR2 FQDESV (reference sequence). The CDR3 protein is CASSFRSWKNTEAFF. CDR3 DNA sequence: TGTGCCAGCAGCTTCCGGAGTTGGAAGAACACTGAAGCTTTCTTT.

The rearrangement links TRBV9 to TRBJ2-5; 7 nucleotides match TRBD1. CDR3 length: 13 amino acids. V lost 3 bases to trimming and J lost 3 bases; unmatched junction nucleotides: 2. CDR1 SGDLS and CDR2 YYNGEE come from the germline V gene. The CDR3 DNA sequence: TGTGCCAGCAGCGAACAGGGGAAAGAGACCCAGTACTTC. Encoded protein: CASSEQGKETQYF.

The chain recombines TRBV5-1 with TRBJ2-2; D is undetermined. The CDR3 covers 16 residues. Trimming pared 4 bases from V and 4 bases from J, leaving 17 bases between. Germline CDR1 reads SGHRS; CDR2 reads YFSETQ. The chain's CDR3 is CASSARPDWGTGELFF. Here the CDR3 DNA reads TGCGCCAGCAGCGCCCGCCCGGATTGGGGCACCGGGGAGCTGTTTTTT.